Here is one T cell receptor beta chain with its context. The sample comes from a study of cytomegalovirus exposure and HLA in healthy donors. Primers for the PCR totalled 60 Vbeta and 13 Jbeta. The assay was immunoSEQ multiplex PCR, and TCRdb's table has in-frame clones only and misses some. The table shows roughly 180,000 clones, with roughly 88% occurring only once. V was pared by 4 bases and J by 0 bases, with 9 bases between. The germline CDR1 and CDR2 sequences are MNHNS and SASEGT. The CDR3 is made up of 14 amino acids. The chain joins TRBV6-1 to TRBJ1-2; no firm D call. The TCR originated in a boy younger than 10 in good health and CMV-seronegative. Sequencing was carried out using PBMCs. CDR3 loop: CASSVGGANYGYTF. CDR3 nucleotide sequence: TGTGCCAGCAGTGTTGGAGGAGCTAACTATGGCTACACCTTC.